The 16 T cell receptor beta chains given below trace back to one sample, sequenced in a study of molecular identifiers for immune sequencing clone quantification. TCRdb independently ran MiXCR on the PCR reads; one entry per CDR3 protein. Altogether 600,000 to 650,000 distinct CDR3 sequences are present, nearly 20% being singletons, with the ten largest covering 0.75% to 0.95%. Sequencing used naive CD8+ T cells from blood, with Jurkat cell RNA spiked in. Subset described: FACS-sorted CD8+CD4-CCR7+CD45RA+ naive T cells. These receptors were collected from a human donor in good health. Some libraries in this study had Jurkat cell RNA spiked in.

Details on this clonotype: A much more abundant neighbour one base away suggests this may be a read error. The chain carries TRBV20-1 and TRBJ2-7; perhaps D is TRBD1 or TRBD2 (5 bases each). CDR1 is DFQATT, CDR2 SNEGSKA, per germline (reference sequence). V lost 5 bases, J lost 0 bases, and 17 bases lay in between. CDR3 length: 15 residues. The CDR3 sequence is CSAGGGTGYSYEQYF. CDR3 nucleotide sequence: TGCAGTGCTGGGGGTGGAACAGGCTACTCCTACGAGCAGTACTTC.

Only a few counts were recorded for this clonotype. V gene TRBV12-5 combines with J gene TRBJ2-7; no definite D call. CDR3 length: 14 amino acids. Germline assignment: CDR1 LGHNT and CDR2 FRNRAP. V lost 6 bases and J lost 1, with 13 bases in between. The DNA of the CDR3 is TGTGCTAGTGGCCAAACGGGCCTTTCCTACGAGCAGTACTTC. Translation: CASGQTGLSYEQYF.

The table lists this clonotype with many counts. The CDR3 spells CASSLMTDFYEQYF. The CDR3 DNA follows: TGTGCCAGCAGCCTTATGACAGATTTCTACGAGCAGTACTTC. J is TRBJ2-7 and V is TRBV12-3 or TRBV12-4; D is possibly TRBD1 (5 bases). The CDR3 has 14 amino acids. V lost 6 bases, J lost 3 bases, and 15 bases lay in between.

This clonotype has a handful of counts. J is TRBJ2-7 and V is TRBV27; 10 bases are shared with TRBD2. The CDR3 loop spans 14 amino acids. The ends lost 6 bases at V and 5 bases at J; junction bases unmatched: 7. Germline CDR1 MNHEY, CDR2 SMNVEV (reference sequence). The CDR3 coding sequence is TGTGCCAGCAGGGCGGGACTAGCGTACAACGAGCAGTACTTC. This codes for CASRAGLAYNEQYF.

There are many counts of this clonotype. This chain joins TRBV21-1 and TRBJ2-1; the table's D call TRBD2 went unverified against the DNA. TRBV21-1 is recorded as a pseudogene. This CDR3 has 20 amino acids. CDR3 bases: TGTGCCAGCAGCAAACGAGTGAAGCCTAGACCCAAACTCTCCTACAATGAGCAGTTCTTC. This sequence encodes CASSKRVKPRPKLSYNEQFF.

This clonotype was seen more than once but under ten times. This rearrangement joins TRBV30 to TRBJ2-1; no definite D call. Germline loops: CDR1 GTSNPN, CDR2 SVGIG (reference sequence). This CDR3 comprises 12 residues. Trimming left V 0 bases short and J 10 bases short, with 10 bases between. As DNA, the CDR3 is TGTGCCTGGAGTGTGGTGGCGCCCGAGCAGTTCTTC. This gives the protein CAWSVVAPEQFF. Full variable domain (missing parts from reference TRBV30 and TRBJ2-1): SQTIHQWPATLVQPVGSPLSLECTVEGTSNPNLYWYRQAAGRGLQLLFYSVGIGQISSEVPQNLSASRPQDRQFILSSKKLLLSDSGFYLCAWSVVAPEQFFGPGTRLTVL.

The table lists this clonotype with many counts. The chain joins TRBV12-3 or TRBV12-4 to TRBJ2-2; maybe TRBD2 (6 bases). V lost 7 bases and J 4 bases, leaving 16 bases between the germline ends. The CDR3 covers 15 residues. The CDR3 loop is CASTPGVFGTGELFF. The CDR3 DNA reads TGTGCCAGCACCCCGGGGGTCTTCGGCACCGGGGAGCTGTTTTTT.

The table lists this clonotype with many counts. The chain uses TRBV4-2 and TRBJ2-5, with a tentative D call TRBD1 (6 bases). The CDR3 consists of 15 residues. Trimming took off 1 base at V and 3 bases at J, with 12 bases between the two ends. Germline V gene data show CDR1 as LGHNA and CDR2 as YNFKEQ. CDR3 nucleotides: TGTGCCAGCAGCCAAGGGCCCCAGGGGAAAGAGACCCAGTACTTC. This translates into CASSQGPQGKETQYF.

This clonotype was found many times. This chain links TRBV13 with TRBJ2-5; 8 bases match TRBD2. V was clipped by 0 bases and J by 5 bases; unmatched bases: 5. Germline assignment: CDR1 PRHDT and CDR2 FYEKMQ (reference sequence). This CDR3 spans 15 amino acids. The CDR3 DNA sequence: TGTGCCAGCAGCTTAGGAAGCGGGAGTTACGAGACCCAGTACTTC. Its translation: CASSLGSGSYETQYF.

This clonotype was seen ten or more times. The chain is built from TRBV7-9 and TRBJ2-4, with D uncertain. Germline V lookup: CDR1 SEHNR, CDR2 FQNEAQ (reference sequence). This CDR3 has 13 residues. V gave up 2 bases and J gave up 5 bases, with 7 bases separating them. The CDR3 DNA sequence: TGTGCCAGCAGCTTATTGGGCGAAAACATTCAGTACTTC. It yields the protein CASSLLGENIQYF.

This clonotype has at least ten counts. The chain joins TRBV6-2 or TRBV6-3 to TRBJ2-5, with D perhaps TRBD1 (6 bases). Trimming left V 11 bases short and J 2 bases short, with 12 bases between. CDR1 is MNHEY, CDR2 SVGEGT, per germline. This CDR3 has 12 amino acids. The CDR3 DNA reads TGTGCCGTCACGGGACAACAAGAGACCCAGTACTTC. This gives the protein CAVTGQQETQYF.

V gene TRBV19 combines with J gene TRBJ2-7; 10 nucleotides match TRBD2. CDR1 and CDR2 from the germline V gene are LNHDA and SQIVND (reference sequence). This CDR3 is built from 15 residues. The V segment lost 0 bases and the J segment 3 bases; nucleotides outside the gene matches: 2. The CDR3 reads CASSIDSSGGYEQYF. In DNA form, the CDR3 reads TGTGCCAGTAGTATAGATTCTAGCGGGGGCTACGAGCAGTACTTC. Based on the CDR3 plus reference TRBV19 and TRBJ2-7, the full variable domain is DGGITQSPKYLFRKEGQNVTLSCEQNLNHDAMYWYRQDPGQGLRLIYYSQIVNDFQKGDIAEGYSVSREKKESFPLTVTSAQKNPTAFYLCASSIDSSGGYEQYFGPGTRLTVT.

Ten or more counts support this clonotype. The CDR3 loop is CASSAYGQGGEQYF. The DNA for the CDR3 is TGTGCCAGCAGCGCATACGGACAGGGCGGCGAGCAGTACTTC. V and J are TRBV9 and TRBJ2-7; 8 bases align to TRBD1. Unmatched junction bases numbered 8, after V lost 3 bases and J lost 6 bases. The CDR3 consists of 14 residues. Germline V gene sequence: CDR1 SGDLS, CDR2 YYNGEE.

This clonotype was observed many times. This rearrangement joins TRBV20-1 to TRBJ2-5; no definite D call. V lost 3 bases to trimming and J lost 0 bases, with 14 bases between them. Germline V gene lookup returns CDR1 DFQATT and CDR2 SNEGSKA (reference sequence). The CDR3 sequence is 15 residues long. CDR3 in DNA: TGCAGTGCTAGTTTGGGTCTTCCCAACCAAGAGACCCAGTACTTC. It translates to CSASLGLPNQETQYF.

This clonotype came up a few times. The chain links TRBV7-9 to TRBJ2-3; possibly TRBD2 for D (6 bases). The CDR3 has 13 amino acids. V dropped 5 bases and J dropped 9 bases, with 15 bases sitting between them. In germline, CDR1 is SEHNR, CDR2 FQNEAQ (reference sequence). CDR3 amino acids: CASSRPGASTQYF. CDR3 DNA: TGTGCCAGCAGCCGCCCGGGAGCGAGCACGCAGTATTTT.

The chain uses TRBV7-3 and TRBJ2-1; 7 positions agree with TRBD2. From germline, CDR1 is SGHTA and CDR2 FQGTGA. The CDR3 covers 16 residues. V gave up 7 bases and J gave up 1 base; unmatched junction bases: 10. The chain's CDR3 is CASTLVVGGSYNEQFF. DNA for the CDR3: TGTGCCAGCACTCTCGTTGTGGGGGGGTCCTACAATGAGCAGTTCTTC.